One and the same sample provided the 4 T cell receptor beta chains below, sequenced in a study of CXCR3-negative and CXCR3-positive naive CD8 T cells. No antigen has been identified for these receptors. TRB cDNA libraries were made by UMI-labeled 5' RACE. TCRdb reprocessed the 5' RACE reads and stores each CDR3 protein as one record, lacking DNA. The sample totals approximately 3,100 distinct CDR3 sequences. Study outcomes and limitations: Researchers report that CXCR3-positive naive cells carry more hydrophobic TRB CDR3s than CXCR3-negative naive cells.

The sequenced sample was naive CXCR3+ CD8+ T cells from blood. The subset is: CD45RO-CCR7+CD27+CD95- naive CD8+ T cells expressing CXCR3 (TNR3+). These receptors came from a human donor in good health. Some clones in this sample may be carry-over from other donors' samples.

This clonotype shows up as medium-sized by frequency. CDR3 sequence: CSVAGWEGYTF. The chain carries TRBV29-1 and TRBJ1-2. The CDR3 consists of 11 residues. Germline CDR1 is SQVTM and CDR2 is ANQGSEA.

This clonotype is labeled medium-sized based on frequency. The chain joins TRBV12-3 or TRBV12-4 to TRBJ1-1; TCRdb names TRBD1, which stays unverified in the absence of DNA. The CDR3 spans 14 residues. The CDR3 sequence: CASSRQGTGTEAFF.

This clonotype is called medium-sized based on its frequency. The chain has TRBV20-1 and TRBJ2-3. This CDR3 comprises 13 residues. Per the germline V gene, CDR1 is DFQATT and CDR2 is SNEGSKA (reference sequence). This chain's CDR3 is CSASTRNTDTQYF.

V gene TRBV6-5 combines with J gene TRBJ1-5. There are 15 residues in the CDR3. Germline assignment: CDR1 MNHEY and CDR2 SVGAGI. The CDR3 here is CASSSTRGVFQPQHF.